The source of this TCR beta chain is a study of T cell responses to AZD1222 COVID-19 vaccine. Study results and caveats: Receipt of two AZD1222 doses was followed by a rise in Spike-specific TCR breadth and depth. Reports indicate that nearly half of spike-specific TCRs are directed at unmutated variant regions.

About this clone itself: No antigen is known for it.

Losses at the gene ends were 5 bases for V and 5 bases for J; bases not matched to a gene: 7. There are 15 residues in the CDR3. The germline CDR1 and CDR2 sequences are SGHTA and FQGNSA. Some clones are missing from TCRdb's copy, which holds only in-frame ones; the method was immunoSEQ multiplex PCR. Of 150,000 to 200,000 clones detected, 75% to 95% appear once; the ten largest clones hold approximately 3%. The origin of this receptor is an adult in good health. The chain is built from TRBV7-2 and TRBJ1-5; 9 nucleotides agree with TRBD1. Sequences were derived from peripheral blood, sampled on day 0 of AZD1222 vaccination. The DNA for the CDR3 is TGTGCCAGCAGCGAGGGACAGGGCTTACATCAGCCCCAGCATTTT. Amino acids: CASSEGQGLHQPQHF.